Presented here are 6 T cell receptor beta chains from one specimen sequenced in a study of cytomegalovirus exposure and HLA in healthy donors. Primers included in the PCR were 60 Vbeta and 13 Jbeta primers. Libraries were prepared by immunoSEQ multiplex PCR; TCRdb keeps only in-frame clonotypes and omits some of them. The sample holds approximately 150,000 clones, over 60% seen once. Sequenced sample: PBMCs. These receptors all come from a male donor in good health and CMV-seronegative.

The chain joins TRBV7-9 to TRBJ1-2; 10 bases match TRBD1. V trimming: 4 bases; J trimming: 4 bases; junction bases outside the gene matches: 9. Germline lookup yields CDR1 SEHNR and CDR2 FQNEAQ (reference sequence). The CDR3 length is 16 residues. The CDR3 DNA reads as TGTGCCAGCAGCTCCCCCACGGGACAGGGGATCTATGGCTACACCTTC. It translates to CASSSPTGQGIYGYTF.

This clone was found a few times. This CDR3 reads CASSLGQGAYEQYF. CDR3 nucleotides: TGCGCCAGCAGCTTGGGACAGGGGGCTTACGAGCAGTACTTC. The rearrangement uses TRBV5-1 and TRBJ2-7; 10 bases match TRBD1. The CDR3 spans 14 residues. Trimming at V came to 0 bases and at J to 4 bases, leaving 1 base not matched to a gene. CDR1 and CDR2 from the germline V gene are SGHRS and YFSETQ.

The chain uses TRBV4-1 and TRBJ2-5; 10 bases are a match to TRBD2. V was pared by 4 bases and J by 4 bases, with 6 bases of the junction left unmatched. Germline V gene lookup returns CDR1 MGHRA and CDR2 YSYEKL. The CDR3 is made up of 15 amino acids. The CDR3 sequence: CASSRSGGAGETQYF. The CDR3 DNA reads as TGCGCCAGCAGCCGAAGCGGGGGGGCAGGAGAGACCCAGTACTTC.

This clone was counted only a few times. The chain links TRBV6-5 to TRBJ2-5; D is possibly TRBD2 (5 bases). The CDR3 has 15 residues. Trimming stripped 2 bases from V and 2 bases from J, with 12 bases between. Germline-derived CDR1 and CDR2 are MNHEY and SVGAGI. This CDR3 is CASSYAGTEQETQYF. In DNA form, the CDR3 reads TGTGCCAGCAGTTACGCGGGTACGGAGCAAGAGACCCAGTACTTC.

The chain employs TRBV29-1 and TRBJ1-1; the D is unclear. The germline CDR1 and CDR2 sequences are SQVTM and ANQGSEA. V gave up 5 bases and J gave up 3 bases, with 19 bases separating them. The CDR3 is 15 amino acids. DNA of the CDR3: TGCAGCGTTTTCCCGCCAGGAAGATTAGACACTGAAGCTTTCTTT. As protein: CSVFPPGRLDTEAFF.

The rearrangement uses TRBV5-1 and TRBJ2-1; D possibly corresponds to TRBD2 (7 bases). V was pared by 4 bases and J by 5 bases, with 16 bases between. CDR3 size: 15 residues. Germline CDR1 SGHRS, CDR2 YFSETQ. In nucleotides, the CDR3 is TGCGCCAGCAGCCTTCAGGGAGGGGGGAACAATGAGCAGTTCTTC. This gives the protein CASSLQGGGNNEQFF.